The source of this T cell receptor (beta chain) is a study of cytomegalovirus exposure and HLA in healthy donors. Notes on the study in general: The study designated 150 or so TCR beta chains cytomegalovirus-associated. Some highly shared sequence variants likely arose as a pipeline artifact. Cytomegalovirus status, reportedly, was diagnosed with high specificity and sensitivity by the classifier.

With 60 Vbeta and 13 Jbeta primers, the PCR was carried out. Sequenced by immunoSEQ multiplex PCR; TCRdb stores in-frame clones only, minus some. The table includes approximately 86,000 clones, 85% detected once. Healthy bone marrow donors supplied every sample. Comments on this clone: Its antigen is undetermined.

The ends lost 6 bases at V and 4 bases at J; junction bases unmatched: 5. Germline V gene data show CDR1 as MNHNY and CDR2 as SVGAGI (reference sequence). This CDR3 has 14 amino acids. The receptor's source is a man between 40 and 49 years old in good health and CMV-seropositive. Sequenced material: PBMCs. V gene TRBV6-6 combines with J gene TRBJ2-3; 9 bases match TRBD1. The CDR3 nucleotides read TGTGCCAGCAGGACAGGGGGAGTCGCAGATACGCAGTATTTT. It codes for CASRTGGVADTQYF.